This TCR beta chain was found in a study of monozygotic twins with cystic fibrosis. Sequencing used immunoSEQ multiplex PCR; TCRdb keeps in-frame clones, though not all of them. The sample lists several thousand clones, 95% to 97% seen once, with under 3% in the top ten. This CDR3 is 16 amino acids long. Trimming removed 5 bases from V and 5 bases from J; junction bases left unmatched: 13. The germline CDR1 and CDR2 sequences are MNHEY and SMNVEV (reference sequence). What was sequenced was blood. The clonotype comes from a boy aged 2 to 9 with cystic fibrosis. The V gene is TRBV27, the J gene TRBJ1-2, with 8 bases lining up with TRBD1. For the CDR3, the DNA is TGTGCCAGCAGTGCCAACAAGGGACAGGTTCTATATGGCTACACCTTC. It translates to CASSANKGQVLYGYTF.